A single sample is the source of the 8 T cell receptor beta chains below, sequenced in a study of beta chain features in type 1 diabetes. Every isolated RNA sample was fully reverse transcribed, so sequencing captured expressed TCRB transcripts. The protocol was immunoSEQ multiplex PCR, while the TCRdb copy is restricted to in-frame clones and leaves out a portion. The data show roughly 450,000 clones, roughly 11% seen once. Source material: naive CD4+ T cells from blood. Receptors were obtained from a woman in her late teens or twenties in good health.

The V and J genes are TRBV7-3 and TRBJ2-7; no clear D. With 2 bases removed from V and 0 bases from J, the gap between germline ends came to 8 bases. CDR1 and CDR2 from the germline V gene are SGHTA and FQGTGA. The CDR3 loop spans 14 amino acids. The CDR3 is CASSLYHSSYEQYF. CDR3 DNA sequence: TGTGCCAGCAGCTTATACCACTCCTCCTACGAGCAGTACTTC.

This clone came up many times. V and J are TRBV29-1 and TRBJ2-7; 7 bases align to TRBD1. V shed 4 bases, J shed 4 bases, and the junction held 7 bases outside the gene matches. This CDR3 has 13 residues. Germline V gene lookup returns CDR1 SQVTM and CDR2 ANQGSEA. CDR3 loop: CSVVGRGWYEQYF. The CDR3 region has the DNA TGCAGCGTTGTCGGCAGGGGGTGGTACGAGCAGTACTTC.

V is TRBV2 and J is TRBJ2-7, with D unclear. The CDR3 contains 12 residues. Germline CDR1 is SNHLY and CDR2 is FYNNEI. Trimming took 7 bases from V and 2 from J, leaving 9 bases between them. CDR3 nucleotide sequence: TGTGCCAGCAACATGGGTGCCTACGAGCAGTACTTC. This sequence encodes CASNMGAYEQYF.

This clone appeared a few times. The V call is TRBV27, the J call TRBJ1-3, with D tentatively TRBD1 (5 bases). From germline, CDR1 is MNHEY and CDR2 SMNVEV (reference sequence). V gave up 6 bases and J gave up 3 bases, with 18 bases separating them. The CDR3 covers 16 residues. The CDR3 nucleotides read TGTGCCAGCAGAGCTCACGCTCGGGGGGATGGAAACACCATATATTTT. Its protein product is CASRAHARGDGNTIYF.

The genes are TRBV5-6 and TRBJ2-3, with TRBD1 matching 7 bases. V lost 1 base to trimming and J lost 6 bases; unmatched junction nucleotides: 8. Per the germline V gene, CDR1 is SGHDT and CDR2 is YYEEEE. The length of the CDR3 is 15 residues. The CDR3 region is CASSLIDRASDTQYF. The CDR3 DNA reads as TGTGCCAGCAGCTTGATCGACAGGGCATCGGATACGCAGTATTTT.

The chain joins TRBV30 to TRBJ1-1; weak D call: TRBD1 (6 bases). Trimming took off 0 bases at V and 0 bases at J, with 11 bases between the two ends. This CDR3 spans 15 amino acids. Germline V gene data show CDR1 as GTSNPN and CDR2 as SVGIG (reference sequence). The CDR3 sequence: CAWSVRGSMNTEAFF. The CDR3, as DNA: TGTGCCTGGAGTGTCAGGGGTAGCATGAACACTGAAGCTTTCTTT.

This clone has just a few counts. The chain combines TRBV30 with TRBJ2-5, with TRBD2 as a possible D gene (6 bases). Germline CDR1 is GTSNPN and CDR2 is SVGIG (reference sequence). V was cut by 7 bases and J by 7 bases, with 16 bases left in between. The CDR3 spans 12 residues. CDR3 sequence reads: CALEEGRTTQYF. The CDR3 coding sequence is TGTGCCTTGGAGGAGGGTCGTACGACCCAGTACTTC.

The chain has TRBV4-1 and TRBJ2-1; 10 bases align to TRBD2. This CDR3 is 15 amino acids long. The germline V gene has CDR1 MGHRA and CDR2 YSYEKL. V lost 2 bases to trimming and J lost 8 bases; unmatched junction nucleotides: 6. The CDR3 region is CASSQTLAGVDEQFF. In DNA, the CDR3 is TGCGCCAGCAGCCAAACCCTAGCGGGAGTCGATGAGCAGTTCTTC.